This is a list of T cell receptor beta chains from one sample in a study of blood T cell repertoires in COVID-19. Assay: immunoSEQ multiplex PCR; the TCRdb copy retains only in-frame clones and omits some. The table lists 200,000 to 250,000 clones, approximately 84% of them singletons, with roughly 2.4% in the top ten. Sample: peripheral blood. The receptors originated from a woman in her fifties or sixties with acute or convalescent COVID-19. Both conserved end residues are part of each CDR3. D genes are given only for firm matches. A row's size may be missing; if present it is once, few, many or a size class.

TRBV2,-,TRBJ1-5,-,CASNGRGDQPQHF,TGTGCCAGCAACGGCAGGGGAGATCAGCCCCAGCATTTT
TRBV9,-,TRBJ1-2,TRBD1,CASSAQGAFGYTF,TGTGCCAGCAGCGCCCAGGGGGCGTTTGGCTACACCTTC
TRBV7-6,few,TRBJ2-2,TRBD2,CASSQLAGGTGELFF,TGTGCCAGCAGCCAACTAGCGGGGGGAACCGGGGAGCTGTTTTTT
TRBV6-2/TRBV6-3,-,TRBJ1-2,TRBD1,CASSYSHRGRLGYTF,TGTGCCAGCAGTTACTCGCACAGGGGGAGGCTTGGCTACACCTTC
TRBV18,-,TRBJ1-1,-,CASSPTSNTEAFF,TGTGCCAGCTCACCGACTTCAAACACTGAAGCTTTCTTT
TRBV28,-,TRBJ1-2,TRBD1,CASKKQGAYGYTF,TGTGCCAGCAAAAAACAGGGGGCCTATGGCTACACCTTC
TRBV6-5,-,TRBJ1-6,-,CASTQKNSPLHF,TGTGCCAGCACACAGAAGAATTCACCCCTCCACTTT
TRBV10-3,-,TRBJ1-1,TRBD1,CAISESRDRGTEAFF,TGTGCCATCAGTGAGTCCAGGGACAGAGGTACTGAAGCTTTCTTT
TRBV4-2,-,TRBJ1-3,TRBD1,CASSQDRVSGNTIYF,TGTGCCAGCAGCCAGGACAGGGTCTCTGGAAACACCATATATTTT
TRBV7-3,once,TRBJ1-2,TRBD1,CASSSGTGGGYTF,TGTGCCAGCAGCTCCGGGACAGGAGGTGGCTACACCTTC
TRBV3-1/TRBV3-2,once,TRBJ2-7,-,CASSQDKTGDFYEQYF,TGTGCCAGCAGCCAAGATAAAACAGGGGACTTCTACGAGCAGTACTTC
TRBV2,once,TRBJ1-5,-,CASRNRASNQPQHF,TGTGCCAGCCGGAACAGGGCTAGCAATCAGCCCCAGCATTTT
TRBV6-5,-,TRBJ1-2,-,CASGQGNYGYTF,TGTGCCAGCGGGCAGGGTAACTATGGCTACACCTTC
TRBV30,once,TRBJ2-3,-,CAWSSGRTDTQYF,TGTGCCTGGAGTAGCGGGCGCACAGATACGCAGTATTTT
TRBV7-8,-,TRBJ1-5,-,CASSAHRDPNQPQHF,TGTGCCAGCAGCGCTCACAGGGACCCAAATCAGCCCCAGCATTTT
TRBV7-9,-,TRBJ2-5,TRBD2,CASSSQSGLAGSETQYF,TGTGCCAGCAGCTCACAGTCGGGACTAGCGGGGTCAGAGACCCAGTACTTC
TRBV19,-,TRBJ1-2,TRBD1,CASRGPEGAPSGGYTF,TGTGCCAGTAGGGGACCAGAGGGGGCCCCCTCGGGAGGCTACACCTTC
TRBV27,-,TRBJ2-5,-,CASSLHRAEETQYF,TGTGCCAGCAGTTTACACAGGGCCGAGGAGACCCAGTACTTC
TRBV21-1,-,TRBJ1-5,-,CASSRGEPQHF,TGTGCCAGCAGCAGGGGGGAGCCCCAGCATTTT
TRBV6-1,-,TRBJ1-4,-,CASSEDAGGNEKLFF,TGTGCCAGCAGTGAAGATGCGGGAGGGAATGAAAAACTGTTTTTT
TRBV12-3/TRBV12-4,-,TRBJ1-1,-,CASSLSVSEAFF,TGTGCCAGCAGTTTATCGGTTTCTGAAGCTTTCTTT
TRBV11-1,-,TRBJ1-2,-,CASSLERTAGYGYTF,TGTGCCAGCAGCTTAGAACGGACAGCAGGCTATGGCTACACCTTC
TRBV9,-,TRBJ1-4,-,CASSVGGGGPTTNEKLFF,TGTGCCAGCAGCGTAGGGGGCGGGGGCCCGACAACTAATGAAAAACTGTTTTTT
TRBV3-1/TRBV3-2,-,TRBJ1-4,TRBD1,CASSQPGGVRTGLFF,TGTGCCAGCAGCCAACCAGGGGGCGTCCGGACCGGGCTGTTTTTT
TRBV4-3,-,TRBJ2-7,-,CASSQDRWQGNEQYF,TGCGCCAGCAGCCAAGATAGGTGGCAGGGCAACGAGCAGTACTTC
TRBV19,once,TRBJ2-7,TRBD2,CASSRSGGYYEQYF,TGTGCCAGTAGTCGAAGCGGGGGCTACTACGAGCAGTACTTC
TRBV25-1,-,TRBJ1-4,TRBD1,CASSDPRGRGNEKLFF,TGTGCCAGCAGTGACCCCCGGGGCAGGGGGAATGAAAAACTGTTTTTT
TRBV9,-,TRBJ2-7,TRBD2,CASSPGRGGGFYEQYF,TGTGCCAGCAGCCCCGGGAGGGGCGGGGGATTCTACGAGCAGTACTTC
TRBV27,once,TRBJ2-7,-,CASSLAMMGVYEQYF,TGTGCCAGCAGTTTGGCCATGATGGGAGTCTACGAGCAGTACTTC
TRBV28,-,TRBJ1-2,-,CASSSGGPNYGYTF,TGTGCCAGCAGTTCTGGAGGGCCCAACTATGGCTACACCTTC
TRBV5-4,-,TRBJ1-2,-,CASSFPGGYGYTF,TGTGCCAGCAGCTTCCCCGGGGGCTATGGCTACACCTTC
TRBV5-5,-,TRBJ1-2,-,CASSLLGQSYGYTF,TGTGCCAGCAGCTTATTAGGACAGTCCTATGGCTACACCTTC
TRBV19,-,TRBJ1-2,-,CASSTPGEGQGYTF,TGTGCCAGTAGTACCCCCGGGGAAGGTCAAGGCTACACCTTC
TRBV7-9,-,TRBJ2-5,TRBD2,CASSFLGGGETQYF,TGTGCCAGCAGCTTCCTGGGGGGAGGGGAGACCCAGTACTTC
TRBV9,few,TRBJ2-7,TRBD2,CASSVGGSYEQYF,TGTGCCAGCAGCGTGGGGGGGTCCTACGAGCAGTACTTC
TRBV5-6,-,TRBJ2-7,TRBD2,CASSPSGVPGEQYF,TGTGCCAGCAGCCCTAGCGGCGTACCTGGCGAGCAGTACTTC
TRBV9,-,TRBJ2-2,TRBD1,CASSGQGAGTGELFF,TGTGCCAGCAGCGGACAGGGGGCTGGCACCGGGGAGCTGTTTTTT
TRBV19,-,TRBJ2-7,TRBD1,CASSISRTGGLREQYF,TGTGCCAGTAGTATATCGCGGACAGGGGGCCTCCGGGAGCAGTACTTC
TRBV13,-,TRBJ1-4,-,CASSSNLLGATNEKLFF,TGTGCCAGCAGCTCAAACCTCCTGGGAGCAACTAATGAAAAACTGTTTTTT
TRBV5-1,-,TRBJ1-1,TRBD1,CASSSGTGMNTEAFF,TGCGCCAGCAGCTCAGGGACAGGGATGAACACTGAAGCTTTCTTT
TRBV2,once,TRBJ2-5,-,CASKGGPAQETQYF,TGTGCCAGCAAGGGGGGGCCAGCCCAAGAGACCCAGTACTTC
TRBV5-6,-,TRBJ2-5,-,CASSLDGSQTQYF,TGTGCCAGCAGCTTGGACGGGTCGCAGACCCAGTACTTC
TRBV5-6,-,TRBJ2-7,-,CASSPSRAYEQYF,TGTGCCAGCAGCCCATCCCGAGCCTACGAGCAGTACTTC
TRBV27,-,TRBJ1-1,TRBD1,CASSLHTGANTEAFF,TGTGCCAGCAGTTTACACACAGGGGCTAATACTGAAGCTTTCTTT
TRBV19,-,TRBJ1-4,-,CASSTGWTGEKLFF,TGTGCCAGTAGTACGGGATGGACGGGTGAAAAACTGTTTTTT
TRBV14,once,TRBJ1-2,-,CASSQAARVNGYTF,TGTGCCAGCAGCCAAGCTGCCAGGGTGAATGGCTACACCTTC